The 30 T cell receptor beta chains in this list originate from one sample, sequenced in a study of identical twins. Using its own MiXCR run on the 5' RACE reads, TCRdb lists one record per CDR3 protein. Altogether approximately 500,000 distinct CDR3 sequences are present, roughly 15% being singletons, with the ten largest covering roughly 0.42%. This same sample was also part of a study on yellow fever vaccine responses in identical twins.

The source material was CD4+ T cells sorted from blood. The receptors originated from a young woman in good health.

The table lists this clonotype with a few counts. The gene calls are TRBV20-1 and TRBJ1-2; unclear D gene. Germline V gives CDR1 DFQATT, CDR2 SNEGSKA (reference sequence). The CDR3 runs to 10 residues. V was shortened by 5 bases and J by 6 bases, with 7 bases between the two germline ends. The CDR3 DNA sequence: TGCAGTGCTCCTCATGATGGCTACACCTTC. Amino acid sequence: CSAPHDGYTF.

This clonotype occurred a few times. The chain links TRBV14 to TRBJ2-5; tentative D call: TRBD2 (5 bases). CDR3 length: 15 residues. Between the trimmed V and J ends, which lost 2 bases and 2 bases, there was a span of 12 bases. Germline-derived CDR1 and CDR2 are SGHDN and FVKESK. The CDR3, as DNA: TGTGCCAGCAGCCAACAGCGGAACGTTCAAGAGACCCAGTACTTC. Protein sequence: CASSQQRNVQETQYF.

The CDR3 nucleotides are TGCGCCAGCAGTGAAGGGGTGTTGGGCACAGATACGCAGTATTTT. It translates to CASSEGVLGTDTQYF. V gene TRBV10-1 combines with J gene TRBJ2-3, with a tentative D call TRBD1 (5 bases). CDR1 WNHNN and CDR2 SYGVQD come from the germline V gene (reference sequence). The CDR3 has 15 amino acids. With 3 bases removed from V and 1 base from J, the gap between germline ends came to 11 bases.

This chain connects TRBV27 to TRBJ2-7; either TRBD1 or TRBD2 may fit D (5 bases each). Trimming took 8 bases from V and 3 from J, leaving 14 bases between them. This CDR3 has 13 residues. Per germline, CDR1 MNHEY and CDR2 SMNVEV (reference sequence). The CDR3 bases are TGTGCCAGCCTAGCTAGGGGCGACTACGAGCAGTACTTC. This sequence encodes CASLARGDYEQYF.

This clonotype was picked up a small number of times. CDR3 protein: CAISGSNTEAFF. In nucleotides, the CDR3 is TGTGCCATCAGTGGGAGTAACACTGAAGCTTTCTTT. The chain couples TRBV10-3 to TRBJ1-1; D unresolved. The CDR3 runs to 12 residues. CDR1 is ENHRY, CDR2 SYGVKD, per germline. Trimming cost V 4 bases and J 2 bases, with 5 bases left between them.

This chain uses TRBV7-6 with TRBJ2-1, with a possible D match to TRBD2 (6 bases). V lost 5 bases, J lost 0 bases, and 14 bases lay in between. The CDR3 is made up of 16 amino acids. CDR1 and CDR2 (germline): SGHVS, FNYEAQ. This CDR3 is CASSLGLSYSYNEQFF. Written as DNA, the CDR3 is TGTGCCAGCAGCCTCGGACTATCCTACTCCTACAATGAGCAGTTCTTC. The complete variable domain, with remaining parts taken from reference TRBV7-6 and TRBJ2-1, reads GAGVSQSPRYKVTKRGQDVALRCDPISGHVSLYWYRQALGQGPEFLTYFNYEAQQDKSGLPNDRFSAERPEGSISTLTIQRTEQRDSAMYRCASSLGLSYSYNEQFFGPGTRLTVL.

CDR3 region: CASSLQGTSGTGELFF. DNA for the CDR3: TGTGCCAGCAGCTTACAGGGGACTAGCGGTACCGGGGAGCTGTTTTTT. This rearrangement joins TRBV7-9 to TRBJ2-2, with 11 bases identical to TRBD2. The CDR3 extends over 16 amino acids. The ends lost 2 bases at V and 5 bases at J; junction bases unmatched: 4. Germline V gives CDR1 SEHNR, CDR2 FQNEAQ (reference sequence).

This clonotype has more than one count but fewer than ten. The genes are TRBV24-1 and TRBJ2-3, with 8 bases lining up with TRBD1. J was trimmed by 1 base and V by 2 bases; bases with no gene match: 4. The CDR3 is 16 amino acids. Germline V gives CDR1 KGHDR, CDR2 SFDVKD. In DNA, the CDR3 is TGTGCCACCAGTGATTCAGGGGGCGCACGCACAGATACGCAGTATTTT. This gives the protein CATSDSGGARTDTQYF.

J is TRBJ1-1 and V is TRBV6-1, with a tentative D call TRBD1 (6 bases). The CDR3 contains 15 residues. V was clipped by 7 bases and J by 4 bases, with 19 bases between them. Germline CDR1 is MNHNS and CDR2 is SASEGT. CDR3 coding DNA: TGTGCCAGCACCTTAAATTACAGGGTATCCACTGAAGCTTTCTTT. Amino acid sequence: CASTLNYRVSTEAFF.

The chain employs TRBV10-3 and TRBJ2-2, with unresolved D. CDR3 length equals 12 residues. CDR1 and CDR2 (germline): ENHRY, SYGVKD. Trimming cost V 1 base and J 7 bases, with 4 bases left between them. CDR3 nucleotide sequence: TGTGCCATCAGTGAGTTTATCGGGGAGCTGTTTTTT. As protein: CAISEFIGELFF.

This chain connects TRBV9 to TRBJ2-1, with D perhaps TRBD1 or TRBD2 (5 bases each). Germline-derived CDR1 and CDR2 are SGDLS and YYNGEE. The CDR3 totals 17 residues. The V gene lost 0 bases and the J gene lost 0 bases, with 13 bases spanning the gap. The CDR3, as DNA: TGTGCCAGCAGCGTAGGGGGCGGGCAAAGCTCCTACAATGAGCAGTTCTTC. Translated, it gives CASSVGGGQSSYNEQFF.

A few counts support this clonotype. The chain recombines TRBV3-1 with TRBJ1-3; TRBD1 aligns across 7 bases. There are 16 residues in the CDR3. Germline-derived CDR1 and CDR2 are LGHDT and YNNKEL (reference sequence). V lost 5 bases, J lost 0 bases, and 7 bases stayed unmatched. CDR3 sequence (DNA): TGTGCCAGCAGCGCGGGACAGCTCTACTCTGGAAACACCATATATTTT. It is translated as CASSAGQLYSGNTIYF.

In its sample, this clonotype was seen many times. The chain links TRBV29-1 to TRBJ2-5, with D possibly TRBD2 on 7 matching bases. The germline V gene encodes CDR1 SQVTM and CDR2 ANQGSEA. CDR3 length equals 11 residues. V was trimmed by 4 bases and J by 11 bases, leaving 14 bases between them. In nucleotides, the CDR3 is TGCAGCGTTGGGACCGGGGGGCCTCAGTACTTC. It is translated as CSVGTGGPQYF.

This clonotype came up many times. The J gene is TRBJ1-2, the V gene TRBV9, with 8 bases lining up with TRBD1. This CDR3 is 15 amino acids long. Germline-derived CDR1 and CDR2 are SGDLS and YYNGEE. V was pared by 4 bases and J by 4 bases, with 9 bases of the junction left unmatched. DNA of the CDR3: TGTGCCAGCAGCACCGGACAGGGTAGGAGCTATGGCTACACCTTC. This gives the protein CASSTGQGRSYGYTF.

This clonotype occurred a few times. This chain links TRBV27 with TRBJ1-2, with D possibly TRBD1 on 6 matching bases. Germline lookup yields CDR1 MNHEY and CDR2 SMNVEV (reference sequence). CDR3 length: 14 amino acids. Trimming shortened V by 4 bases and J by 8 bases, and 17 bases separated the two germline ends. The CDR3 is CASSSTTGRRGYTF. The DNA for the CDR3 is TGTGCCAGCAGTTCCACGACAGGACGGAGGGGCTACACCTTC.

The genes are TRBV28 and TRBJ2-5, with D perhaps matching TRBD2 (6 bases). CDR1 MDHEN and CDR2 SYDVKM come from the germline V gene. Trimming stripped 1 base from V and 7 bases from J, with 10 bases between. The CDR3 is 13 amino acids. The DNA for the CDR3 is TGTGCCAGCAGTTTATTAAGCGGGTCGACCCAGTACTTC. This translates into CASSLLSGSTQYF.

The CDR3 here is CSGQDRAFMNTEAFF. As DNA, the CDR3 is TGCAGTGGCCAGGACAGGGCCTTCATGAACACTGAAGCTTTCTTT. The chain links TRBV20-1 to TRBJ1-1, with 8 bases identical to TRBD1. The J segment lost 0 bases and the V segment lost 7 bases, leaving 10 bases of the junction unmatched. The CDR3 is 15 amino acids. Germline loops: CDR1 DFQATT, CDR2 SNEGSKA (reference sequence).

This clonotype showed up just a few times. The chain is built from TRBV20-1 and TRBJ2-5, with 10 bases fitting TRBD2. CDR1 and CDR2 from the germline V gene are DFQATT and SNEGSKA (reference sequence). The CDR3 has 14 residues. V lost 5 bases and J lost 4; bases outside the gene matches: 7. CDR3 sequence reads: CSAPPPSGRETQYF. The CDR3 DNA reads as TGCAGTGCTCCACCCCCTAGCGGGAGAGAGACCCAGTACTTC.

This clonotype was observed at least ten times. The chain couples TRBV5-1 to TRBJ2-1, with D perhaps matching TRBD2 (6 bases). The CDR3 sequence is 14 residues long. V was pared by 9 bases and J by 4 bases, with 17 bases between. Per germline, CDR1 SGHRS and CDR2 YFSETQ. CDR3 coding DNA: TGCGCCACTGGGCCCGCGGGACGATACAATGAGCAGTTCTTC. Translated: CATGPAGRYNEQFF.

The chain employs TRBV20-1 and TRBJ2-2; maybe TRBD1 (6 bases). The germline CDR1 and CDR2 sequences are DFQATT and SNEGSKA (reference sequence). V was clipped by 5 bases and J by 7 bases, with 20 bases between them. This CDR3 is 15 amino acids long. The CDR3 DNA reads as TGCAGTGCTTCTACCTCAACAGGGTTAGGCGGGGAGCTGTTTTTT. This codes for CSASTSTGLGGELFF.

This clonotype has ten or more counts. The genes are TRBV29-1 and TRBJ1-3; D remains unclear. V lost 6 bases and J 0 bases, leaving 6 bases between the germline ends. Per germline, CDR1 SQVTM and CDR2 ANQGSEA. The CDR3 consists of 12 residues. The CDR3 spells CSVRDSGNTIYF. The CDR3 nucleotides are TGCAGCGTGCGGGACTCTGGAAACACCATATATTTT.

This chain joins TRBV7-8 and TRBJ1-6, with TRBD1 matching over 7 bases. This CDR3 is 14 amino acids long. The trim removed 8 bases at V and 6 bases at J, leaving 7 bases unmatched. The germline CDR1 and CDR2 sequences are SGHVS and FQNEAQ. CDR3 coding DNA: TGTGCCAGCCGGGACAGAGGACCTAATTCACCCCTCCACTTT. Residues: CASRDRGPNSPLHF. The full variable domain, its missing parts supplied by reference TRBV7-8 and TRBJ1-6, is GAGVSQSPRYKVAKRGQDVALRCDPISGHVSLFWYQQALGQGPEFLTYFQNEAQLDKSGLPSDRFFAERPEGSVSTLKIQRTQQEDSAVYLCASRDRGPNSPLHFGNGTRLTVT.

The chain links TRBV10-3 to TRBJ2-2; 8 positions agree with TRBD2. The CDR3 is 14 amino acids. Germline V CDR1 and CDR2: ENHRY, SYGVKD. Trimming at V came to 7 bases and at J to 5 bases, leaving 6 bases not matched to a gene. CDR3 DNA: TGTGCCATCACTTCGGGAGGGCGAACCGGGGAGCTGTTTTTT. Residues: CAITSGGRTGELFF.

The sample holds a few counts of this clonotype. This CDR3 reads CASSSGQDAEAFF. CDR3 DNA sequence: TGTGCCAGCAGCTCAGGACAGGATGCTGAAGCTTTCTTT. The chain uses TRBV28 and TRBJ1-1; the match to TRBD1 covers 7 bases. Germline-derived CDR1 and CDR2 are MDHEN and SYDVKM. V dropped 6 bases and J dropped 6; count of bases not matched to a gene: 7. CDR3 size: 13 residues.

This clonotype was seen more than once but under ten times. The chain links TRBV20-1 to TRBJ2-1, with D tentatively TRBD1 or TRBD2 (5 bases each). The CDR3 is 13 amino acids. CDR1 DFQATT and CDR2 SNEGSKA come from the germline V gene (reference sequence). V was trimmed by 3 bases and J by 5 bases, leaving 11 bases between them. The CDR3 bases are TGCAGTGCTAGCCGGGACGCCGACAATGAGCAGTTCTTC. Its protein is CSASRDADNEQFF.

In its sample, this clonotype was seen a few times. The rearrangement uses TRBV5-1 and TRBJ2-2; D might be TRBD1 (5 bases). There are 13 residues in the CDR3. Germline CDR1 is SGHRS and CDR2 is YFSETQ. Trimming shortened V by 5 bases and J by 7 bases, and 12 bases separated the two germline ends. The CDR3 spells CASSPDSLGELFF. CDR3 DNA sequence: TGCGCCAGCAGTCCTGACAGCCTCGGGGAGCTGTTTTTT.

This chain links TRBV14 with TRBJ2-1, with D unresolved. The CDR3 consists of 12 residues. V was trimmed by 4 bases and J by 9 bases, leaving 10 bases between them. Germline-derived CDR1 and CDR2 are SGHDN and FVKESK. For the CDR3, the DNA is TGTGCCAGCAGCCTCCGATTGGGTGAGCAGTTCTTC. It translates to CASSLRLGEQFF. The whole variable domain, remainder taken from reference TRBV14 and TRBJ2-1, is EAGVTQFPSHSVIEKGQTVTLRCDPISGHDNLYWYRRVMGKEIKFLLHFVKESKQDESGMPNNRFLAERTGGTYSTLKVQPAELEDSGVYFCASSLRLGEQFFGPGTRLTVL.

The V gene is TRBV28, the J gene TRBJ2-1; D is uncertain. This CDR3 is 12 amino acids long. Germline CDR1 reads MDHEN; CDR2 reads SYDVKM. V was cut by 8 bases and J by 6 bases, with 11 bases left in between. The CDR3 here is CASDGPLNEQFF. CDR3 DNA: TGTGCCAGCGACGGTCCACTCAATGAGCAGTTCTTC. Variable domain in full (rest from reference TRBV28 and TRBJ2-1): DVKVTQSSRYLVKRTGEKVFLECVQDMDHENMFWYRQDPGLGLRLIYFSYDVKMKEKGDIPEGYSVSREKKERFSLILESASTNQTSMYLCASDGPLNEQFFGPGTRLTVL.

This clonotype appeared a few times. This CDR3 reads CATSESVSGRNEQFF. The CDR3 coding sequence is TGTGCCACCAGTGAAAGCGTCTCAGGGCGCAATGAGCAGTTCTTC. This chain connects TRBV24-1 to TRBJ2-1; a possible D gene is TRBD1 (5 bases). This CDR3 is 15 amino acids long. Germline V CDR1 and CDR2: KGHDR, SFDVKD. The germline V and J ends were trimmed by 4 bases and 6 bases, with 15 bases remaining between them.

The chain couples TRBV24-1 to TRBJ2-3; tentative D call: TRBD2 (5 bases). V lost 4 bases, J lost 4 bases, and 11 bases lay in between. Per the germline V gene, CDR1 is KGHDR and CDR2 is SFDVKD. The CDR3 totals 14 residues. For the CDR3, the DNA is TGTGCCACCAGTGAGCCAAGGAGGTCAGATACGCAGTATTTT. This codes for CATSEPRRSDTQYF.